This is a list of T cell receptor beta chains from one sample in a study of cytomegalovirus exposure and HLA in healthy donors. The data were produced by immunoSEQ multiplex PCR, yet TCRdb's version contains in-frame clones alone and is incomplete. The sample gives 100,000 to 150,000 clones, about 76% of which show up once; less than 15% is in the top ten. Source material: PBMCs. Every receptor here comes from a woman aged 60-75 years in good health and CMV-seropositive. Each CDR3 is given with its conserved first and last residue. D genes are given only for firm matches. Clone sizes are given selectively: once, few, many, or a class where the clone is expanded.

v_call	clone_size	d_call	j_call	cdr3_nt	cdr3_aa
TRBV7-2	NA	TRBD1	TRBJ1-3	TGTGCCAGCAGCCTCGGGACAGGGGTTGGAAACACCATATATTTT	CASSLGTGVGNTIYF
TRBV19	NA	NA	TRBJ2-7	TGTGCCAGTAGTAAGGACAGATACGAGCAGTACTTC	CASSKDRYEQYF
TRBV7-2	NA	TRBD2	TRBJ2-1	TGTGCCAGCAGCTTGACTAGCGGGCCACCTCTGGGCAATGAGCAGTTCTTC	CASSLTSGPPLGNEQFF
TRBV5-4	few	NA	TRBJ1-2	TGTGCCAGCAGCTTGACAGGGTGGGGCTACACCTTC	CASSLTGWGYTF
TRBV9	once	NA	TRBJ2-3	TGTGCCAGCAGCGTAGGAGTCTCAGATACGCAGTATTTT	CASSVGVSDTQYF
TRBV30	few	NA	TRBJ1-2	TGTGCCTGGAGTGTACTCCGCAGGGGCCCGTTCGGAGGCTACACCTTC	CAWSVLRRGPFGGYTF
TRBV7-9	NA	NA	TRBJ2-3	TGTGCCAGCAGCCAGAGGGGGGGTTTGACGCAGTATTTT	CASSQRGGLTQYF
TRBV7-9	NA	TRBD1	TRBJ2-7	TGTGCCAGCAGCCCCGGGACAGGGAGAGGCTCCTACGAGCAGTACTTC	CASSPGTGRGSYEQYF
TRBV9	NA	TRBD2	TRBJ2-3	TGTGCCAGCAGCGTAGTGGGGGGGTTGTCCACAGATACGCAGTATTTT	CASSVVGGLSTDTQYF
TRBV18	NA	TRBD1	TRBJ2-6	TGTGCCAGCTCACCACAGGCTGGACAGGGCGGCAACGTCCTGACTTTC	CASSPQAGQGGNVLTF
TRBV19	NA	TRBD1	TRBJ1-1	TGTGCCAGTAAGGGGCAGGGGGCTCTTATGGTCACTGAAGCTTTCTTT	CASKGQGALMVTEAFF
TRBV6-1	NA	TRBD1	TRBJ1-5	TGTGCCAGCAGAGCCTGGACAGGGCACAATCAGCCCCAGCATTTT	CASRAWTGHNQPQHF
TRBV23-1	NA	TRBD1	TRBJ1-3	TGCGCCAGCAGCCGCGTCCAGGGGGCTAGAAACACCATATATTTT	CASSRVQGARNTIYF
TRBV5-1	NA	TRBD1	TRBJ1-1	TGCGCCAGCAGCTTACAGGGGGCGAACACTGAAGCTTTCTTT	CASSLQGANTEAFF
TRBV6-5	NA	TRBD1	TRBJ2-7	TGTGCCAGCAGTTACTCCGACAGGGTTAACGAGCAGTACTTC	CASSYSDRVNEQYF
TRBV5-1	NA	NA	TRBJ2-1	TGCGCCAGCAGCTTGGCTTTCGGTGAGCAGTTCTTC	CASSLAFGEQFF
TRBV2	once	NA	TRBJ2-1	TGTGCCAGCAGTGACAGCCCCCGGGGGTCCAATGAGCAGTTCTTC	CASSDSPRGSNEQFF
TRBV6-6	NA	NA	TRBJ1-4	TGTGCCAGCAGTAAACAGACCAGTAATGAAAAACTGTTTTTT	CASSKQTSNEKLFF
TRBV29-1	few	TRBD2	TRBJ2-7	TGCAGCGTTGTAGGGACTAGCGAGAACGAGCAGTACTTC	CSVVGTSENEQYF
TRBV6-1	few	NA	TRBJ2-3	TGTGCCAGCAGTGAATTCGGGGGTATGGGAGATACGCAGTATTTT	CASSEFGGMGDTQYF
TRBV2	NA	NA	TRBJ2-7	TGTGCCAGCAGTCGACAGATTATCTACGAGCAGTACTTC	CASSRQIIYEQYF
TRBV19	NA	TRBD1	TRBJ1-5	TGTGCCAGTAGCAGACAGGGATATCAGCCCCAGCATTTT	CASSRQGYQPQHF
TRBV7-2	NA	NA	TRBJ1-3	TGTGCCAGCAGCCCCCTGACAGGAAGAAACACCATATATTTT	CASSPLTGRNTIYF
TRBV7-2	NA	NA	TRBJ2-5	TGTGCCAGCAGTCGAGGGGGCGGGGCGTACCAAGAGACCCAGTACTTC	CASSRGGGAYQETQYF
TRBV5-1	NA	TRBD2	TRBJ2-5	TGCGCCAGCAGCCTCGGGACTAGCGGGCTACAAGAGACCCAGTACTTC	CASSLGTSGLQETQYF
TRBV2	NA	NA	TRBJ2-2	TGTGCCAGCAGTGGGCAGGGCGGCACCGGGGAGCTGTTTTTT	CASSGQGGTGELFF
TRBV4-1	NA	TRBD2	TRBJ2-1	TGCGCCAGCAGCAAGAGTAGCGGGGGGTCCTACAATGAGCAGTTCTTC	CASSKSSGGSYNEQFF
TRBV7-3	NA	NA	TRBJ1-4	TGTGCCAGCAGCTCCCACTCCGGGGGTCTTAATGAAAAACTGTTTTTT	CASSSHSGGLNEKLFF
TRBV6-1	NA	NA	TRBJ2-1	TGTGCCAGCAGTGAAGCGCTGGGGGGACCGAATGAGCAGTTCTTC	CASSEALGGPNEQFF
TRBV6-5	NA	NA	TRBJ1-2	TGTGCCAGCAGTTACTCGAACAGTGGCTACACCTTC	CASSYSNSGYTF
TRBV6-5	NA	TRBD1	TRBJ1-2	TGTGCCAGCAGCAGAACAGGGGAAGCTAACTATGGCTACACCTTC	CASSRTGEANYGYTF
TRBV19	once	NA	TRBJ2-1	TGTGCCAGTAAGATCCAGCCTACTACCTACAATGAGCAGTTCTTC	CASKIQPTTYNEQFF
TRBV11-2	few	TRBD1	TRBJ1-4	TGTGCCAGCAGCTTAGATCTAGACAGGGGGCGCGGGGAAAAACTGTTTTTT	CASSLDLDRGRGEKLFF
TRBV30	NA	NA	TRBJ1-5	TGTGCCTGGGGTGACAGTTTTAGCAATCAGCCCCAGCATTTT	CAWGDSFSNQPQHF
TRBV29-1	once	NA	TRBJ1-1	TGCAGCGTTGACGCGGGGGAAGACACTGAAGCTTTCTTT	CSVDAGEDTEAFF
TRBV7-3	NA	TRBD2	TRBJ2-6	TGTGCCAGCAGTAACGGGGGGTATGGGGCCAACGTCCTGACTTTC	CASSNGGYGANVLTF
TRBV10-3	NA	TRBD2	TRBJ2-5	TGTGCCATCAGTAGACTAGCGGGAAGGCAAGAGACCCAGTACTTC	CAISRLAGRQETQYF
TRBV5-1	NA	TRBD1	TRBJ2-7	TGCGCCAGCAGCCCGACAGGGGGCGGCTACGAGCAGTACTTC	CASSPTGGGYEQYF
TRBV7-9	few	TRBD1	TRBJ2-7	TGTGCCAGCAGCCTAAGTGGGACAGCGTACGAGCAGTACTTC	CASSLSGTAYEQYF
TRBV9	NA	TRBD1	TRBJ1-2	TGTGCCAGCGGCCCTGGGACAGGGTGGGGCTACACCTTC	CASGPGTGWGYTF
TRBV4-3	NA	NA	TRBJ1-5	TGCGCCAGCAGCCAGAGGTTCACAGGGCTTCAGCCCCAGCATTTT	CASSQRFTGLQPQHF
TRBV7-2	NA	NA	TRBJ1-2	TGTGCCAGCAGCTTAGCGCGGGCAGTTGCTAACTATGGCTACACCTTC	CASSLARAVANYGYTF
TRBV7-2	NA	TRBD1	TRBJ1-2	TGTGCCAGCAGCGATAGGGCGGGACAGGCTAACTATGGCTACACCTTC	CASSDRAGQANYGYTF
TRBV30	NA	TRBD2	TRBJ2-3	TGTGCCTGGAGTGTCGGTAGCGGGAGCGCAGATACGCAGTATTTT	CAWSVGSGSADTQYF
TRBV6-5	NA	TRBD1	TRBJ1-2	TGTGCCAGCACCAGACAGGGGTCTAACTATGGCTACACCTTC	CASTRQGSNYGYTF
TRBV7-9	NA	NA	TRBJ1-1	TGTGCCAGCAGCCCATGGACTGGCTCTGAAGCTTTCTTT	CASSPWTGSEAFF
TRBV2	NA	TRBD1	TRBJ2-4	TGTGCCAGCAGTGAATCCAGGGGGATAAACATTCAGTACTTC	CASSESRGINIQYF
TRBV9	NA	TRBD1	TRBJ1-2	TGTGCCAGCAGCGTAGGAGGACAGGGGCCTAACTATGGCTACACCTTC	CASSVGGQGPNYGYTF
TRBV6-6	NA	NA	TRBJ2-7	TGTGCCAGCAACCACGATGGGCACTCCTACGAGCAGTACTTC	CASNHDGHSYEQYF
TRBV7-6	once	TRBD2	TRBJ2-3	TGTGCCAGCAGCTTAGTAATAGCGGGGCTTAGTACAGATACGCAGTATTTT	CASSLVIAGLSTDTQYF
TRBV30	NA	TRBD1	TRBJ1-5	TGTGCCTGGGAGTCAGGGGGAGATCAGCCCCAGCATTTT	CAWESGGDQPQHF
TRBV5-1	NA	NA	TRBJ1-1	TGCGCCAGCAGCTGGGGCGGGGTTGCCACTGAAGCTTTCTTT	CASSWGGVATEAFF
TRBV4-1	NA	TRBD1	TRBJ1-1	TGCGCCAGCAGCTTTCCAGGGGGCACTGAAGCTTTCTTT	CASSFPGGTEAFF
TRBV6-5	NA	TRBD1	TRBJ1-1	TGTGCCAGCAGTTTCTACAGGGGGGAGACTGAAGCTTTCTTT	CASSFYRGETEAFF
TRBV6-6	NA	NA	TRBJ2-5	TGTGCCAGCAGCCTACAGGGTGGGGGAGAGACCCAGTACTTC	CASSLQGGGETQYF